The following is a T cell receptor beta chain sequence with its context. Its cognate antigen is unknown. The data are from a study of T-cell memory formation after mild COVID-19. Study-level results: Among clones contracting day 15 to 85, CD4/CD8 was balanced, whereas later expanders leaned CD4+. Researchers report contracting CD4+ clones mostly in CM and EM, with CD8+ clones in EMRA. SARS-CoV-2 specificity was not confirmed for second-wave clones peaking on day 37.

This CDR3 spans 15 amino acids. V was pared by 7 bases and J by 2 bases, with 5 bases of the junction left unmatched. Looked up from germline, CDR1 is LNHDA and CDR2 is SQIVND (reference sequence). Researchers used 5'RACE with constant-segment primers to make TCR alpha and TCR beta cDNA libraries that carry sample barcodes and UMIs. TCRdb reprocessed the 5' RACE reads via MiXCR and lists one record per CDR3 protein. The sample contains roughly 600,000 distinct CDR3 sequences, over 15% of which appear only once. This TCR came from an adult woman who had mild COVID-19 (a few samples of this study predate the infection). Cell type and time point are not known. The source material was PBMCs or a T cell subset sorted from them (not recorded which). The chain couples TRBV19 to TRBJ2-6, with TRBD1 identical over 7 bases. The CDR3 loop is CASTGDRAGANVLTF. CDR3 bases: TGTGCCAGTACCGGCGACAGGGCTGGGGCCAACGTCCTGACTTTC.